The clone carrying this T cell receptor beta chain was seen only a few times. Its antigen is unknown. Sorting gave populations that all exceeded 95% purity. The study reverse transcribed the entire isolated RNA, so it sequenced expressed TCRB transcripts. Generated by immunoSEQ multiplex PCR, the TCRdb table keeps only in-frame clones and is missing some. Of roughly 450,000 clones in the sample, roughly 13% were seen once. This sample is part of a study of beta chain features in type 1 diabetes. Overall study context: In age, gender and cell yields, patients were similar to healthy donors.

Overall study results and limits: At VDJ recombination sites, type 1 diabetes patients had fewer insertions and more deleted nucleotides.

Input material: naive CD4+ T cells from blood. The sequence came from a man between 25 and 39 years old in good health.

CDR3 bases: TGTGCCAGCAGCCTGGCAGGGGTGAACACTGAAGCTTTCTTT. Its protein is CASSLAGVNTEAFF. The chain couples TRBV11-1 to TRBJ1-1; the D gene is possibly TRBD1 (6 bases). CDR3 length: 14 residues. Germline CDR1 reads SGHAT; CDR2 reads FQDESV (reference sequence). Trimming pared 5 bases from V and 0 bases from J, leaving 10 bases between.